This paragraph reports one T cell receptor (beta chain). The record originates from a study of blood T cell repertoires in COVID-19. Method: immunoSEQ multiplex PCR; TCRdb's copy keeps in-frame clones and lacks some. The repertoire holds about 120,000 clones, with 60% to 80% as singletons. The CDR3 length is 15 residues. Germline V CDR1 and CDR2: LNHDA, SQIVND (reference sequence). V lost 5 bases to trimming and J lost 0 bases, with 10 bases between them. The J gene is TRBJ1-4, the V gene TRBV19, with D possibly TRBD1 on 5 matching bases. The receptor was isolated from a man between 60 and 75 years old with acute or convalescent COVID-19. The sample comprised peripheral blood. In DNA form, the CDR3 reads TGTGCCAGTAGTTTTCCCAGGGCAACTAATGAAAAACTGTTTTTT. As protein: CASSFPRATNEKLFF.